Detailed here is one T cell receptor beta chain. Its antigen remains unidentified. The assay that was used to sequence DNA from cultured CD4+ T cells was the Oncomine TCR Beta short-read assay. MiXCR, run by TCRdb on the PCR reads, gives a single entry per CDR3 protein. The sample includes roughly 13,000 distinct CDR3 sequences, less than 65% of them seen just once. The sample originates from a study of vaccination and CD4 T cells after COVID-19. The treatment: 10-day PBMC culture with coronavirus spike peptide pools or control peptides (ViraFEST assay). This TCR was sampled from a human donor who had recovered from COVID-19. The sequenced sample consisted of CD4+ T cells from blood, cultured in vitro.

For the CDR3, the DNA is TGTGCCAGCAGTAGTCTAGCGGGAGGACTCAGCTCCTACAATGAGCAGTTCTTC. This translates into CASSSLAGGLSSYNEQFF. This rearrangement joins TRBV6-2 or TRBV6-3 to TRBJ2-1, with 11 bases lining up with TRBD2. Germline V lookup: CDR1 MNHEY, CDR2 SVGEGT. V gave up 5 bases and J gave up 0 bases; unmatched junction bases: 9. The CDR3 loop spans 18 amino acids.